The source of this T cell receptor beta chain is a study of T cell responses to AZD1222 COVID-19 vaccine. Broader study findings: Reports indicate that nearly half of spike-specific TCRs are directed at unmutated variant regions.

About this clone: The antigen remains undetermined.

This CDR3 has 17 amino acids. Germline V gene lookup returns CDR1 SGHDT and CDR2 YYEEEE. J gave up 10 bases and V 0 bases, and 11 bases lay outside the gene matches. Measured with immunoSEQ multiplex PCR; TCRdb has only the in-frame clones, and not every one. The sample comprises fewer than 100,000 clones, roughly nine tenths of which are singletons, and roughly 10% rests with the top ten. The chain recombines TRBV5-6 with TRBJ1-6; 9 bases align to TRBD1. The receptor was derived from an adult who received the AZD1222 COVID-19 vaccine. Sample: peripheral blood, taken 28 days after the second AZD1222 dose. The CDR3 DNA reads TGTGCCAGCAGCTTGGGCCTCACGGGACAGGGAAGCTCACCCCTCCACTTT. This codes for CASSLGLTGQGSSPLHF. Looking up the rest from reference TRBV5-6 and TRBJ1-6 gives the full variable domain: DAGVTQSPTHLIKTRGQQVTLRCSPKSGHDTVSWYQQALGQGPQFIFQYYEEEERQRGNFPDRFSGHQFPNYSSELNVNALLLGDSALYLCASSLGLTGQGSSPLHFGNGTRLTVT.